Here is one T cell receptor (beta chain) with its context. Its antigen is unidentified. J was trimmed by 7 bases and V by 3 bases; bases with no gene match: 7. The CDR3 has 16 amino acids. Germline V CDR1 and CDR2: LNHDA, SQIVND (reference sequence). Primers: 60 Vbeta forward and 13 Jbeta reverse. Libraries were prepared by immunoSEQ multiplex PCR; TCRdb keeps only in-frame clonotypes and omits some of them. The data show some 150,000 clones, with 82% seen just once and around 6.1% held by the top ten. This entry is derived from a study of cytomegalovirus exposure and HLA in healthy donors. The overall study: Around 81% of 300 to 450 genotyped donors fell in the Caucasian-associated ancestry cluster.

The study's findings and limits: In a later analysis, a missense DCLRE1C variant was linked to TCR beta V- and J-gene trimming.

The chain has TRBV19 and TRBJ1-5; 12 bases match TRBD1. The receptor was derived from a man aged 25-45 years in good health and CMV-seropositive. Sequenced: PBMCs. CDR3 bases: TGTGCCAGTAGTATCTTCGGGACAGGGGGCGGACAGCCCCAGCATTTT. Protein: CASSIFGTGGGQPQHF.